The present T cell receptor beta chain was sequenced within a study of radiotherapy plus CTLA-4 blockade in lung cancer. In the case of this clone: What it binds is not known.

The CDR3 is 16 residues long. Per the germline V gene, CDR1 is MNHEY and CDR2 is SVGAGI. V gave up 0 bases and J gave up 3 bases; unmatched junction bases: 3. The study, taken as a whole, reports: TCR clones of tumor origin grew in blood after radiotherapy plus ipilimumab.

The study gave focal radiation plus ipilimumab CTLA-4 blockade to patients with chemo-refractory metastatic non-small-cell lung cancer. The repertoire was sequenced with immunoSEQ multiplex PCR; TCRdb's copy has only in-frame clones and lacks some. This table has more than 90,000 clones, around 75% appearing once. This sequence was found in a human donor with non-small cell lung cancer who had a partial response to radiotherapy plus ipilimumab. This specimen consisted of peripheral blood, obtained from a patient treated with radiotherapy plus ipilimumab. The V call is TRBV6-5, the J call TRBJ1-5, with TRBD1 matching over 9 bases. CDR3 in amino acids: CASSYSGTGNNQPQHF. Written as DNA, the CDR3 is TGTGCCAGCAGTTACTCTGGGACAGGGAACAATCAGCCCCAGCATTTT.